The entry below gives a single TCR beta chain sequence along with its context. This clonotype was seen only a few times. Its antigen is currently not known. Base qualities are missing; no much larger clone stands one base away. The CDR3 holds 14 amino acids from the cysteine to the phenylalanine. Left in the record is the CDR3 DNA by itself, 42 bases read in frame from the first base. CDR1 DFQATT and CDR2 SNEGSKA were looked up in the germline V gene (reference sequence). Unmatched junction bases come to 11, with V trimmed by 5 bases and J by 8 bases. The record originates from a study (dated by TCRdb to about 2017). Looking at the study overall: Human CD8+ TCR repertoires recognizing immunodominant viral antigens were characterized by means of sequence and structural analyses.

Paper-wide results and their limitations: The CD8+ TCR repertoires specific to different immunodominant viral antigens were reported to be highly diverse and distinct from one another.

The sequencer was an Illumina HiSeq 2500. TCRdb trimmed the raw reads at Q25, called clones with MiXCR and kept productive beta chains. Rows merge per CDR3 protein into single entries with the most common DNA and genes. This sample is represented by about a thousand distinct CDR3 sequences; almost 25% of them were singletons. The top ten constitute 30% to 45% of the sample. The chain links TRBV20-1 with TRBJ2-1; TRBD1 fits 8 bases in the junction. The sequenced sample consisted of CD8+ T cells (not recorded whether cultured). This clonotype was sampled from a male donor. The nucleotides are TGCAGTGCTCCCGGGACAGGTCTTAGGGATGAGCAGTTCTTC. Protein translation: CSAPGTGLRDEQFF.